Described below is a single TCR beta chain sequence and its context. Its specificity is not known. The entry originates in a study of long-term antiretroviral therapy in people with HIV. Between the trimmed V and J ends, which lost 3 bases and 9 bases, there was a span of 9 bases. The CDR3 has 12 residues. Germline CDR1 reads MNHEY; CDR2 reads SMNVEV (reference sequence). Donors each had at least one pre-ART PBMC sample and at least two post-ART ones. Regarding the study as a whole: From about 2003 to 2017, blood was obtained, possibly while participants received older ART regimens. Within the repertoire, clones expanded before ART were dominant at all time points.

It was version v3.0 of the immunoSEQ assay that was run at survey level. A target of 40,000-50,000 T-cell genomes per sample was set for sequencing. TCRdb's table, derived via immunoSEQ multiplex PCR, lists solely in-frame clones and lacks some. The sample has 25,000 to 35,000 clones; more than 85% are singletons. The receptor was derived from a man aged 18 to 29 with HIV. The specimen comprised unsorted PBMCs, sampled 3.1 years after starting antiretroviral therapy. The chain recombines TRBV27 with TRBJ2-1; D is unclear. CDR3 amino acids: CASSLGLGEQFF. Here the CDR3 DNA reads TGTGCCAGCAGTTTGGGTTTAGGTGAGCAGTTCTTC.